A selection of T cell receptor beta chains follows, all from one sample in a study of blood T cells in healthy people across ages. MiXCR, run by TCRdb on the 5' RACE reads, gives a single entry per CDR3 protein. The sample has about 400,000 distinct CDR3 sequences, approximately 51% seen once. The sample consisted of blood. The source is a man aged 55-75 years in good health. Both conserved end residues are part of each CDR3. The D gene is left open where the match is weak. The size of a clone is reported for some rows only, either as once, few or many, or as a class for expanded clones.

NA	TRBV7-9	TRBJ2-2	many	TGTGCCAGCAGCCCTAGAGGGGGATCCGGGGAGCTGTTTTTT	CASSPRGGSGELFF
NA	TRBV12-3/TRBV12-4	TRBJ2-1	few	TGTGCCAGCAGCCCCGGCCCACTAGTAAACAATGAGCAGTTCTTC	CASSPGPLVNNEQFF
NA	TRBV6-2/TRBV6-3	TRBJ1-4	NA	TGTGCCAGCAGTTACGGGCAGCAAAATGAAAAACTGTTTTTT	CASSYGQQNEKLFF
TRBD2	TRBV18	TRBJ2-7	NA	TGTGCCAGCTCACCGTCTAGCGGGAGGGAATACGAGCAGTACTTC	CASSPSSGREYEQYF
NA	TRBV7-9	TRBJ1-5	NA	TGTGCCAGCAGCCCGACGGGCAGTACAAATCAGCCCCAGCATTTT	CASSPTGSTNQPQHF
TRBD1	TRBV20-1	TRBJ2-7	NA	TGCAGTGCTAGAGAGCTGGCAGGGGGCTCCTACAATGAGCAGTACTTC	CSARELAGGSYNEQYF
NA	TRBV4-2	TRBJ2-1	NA	TGTGCCAGCAGCCAAGAAGACAGGAACTCCTACGAGCAGTTCTTC	CASSQEDRNSYEQFF
TRBD2	TRBV29-1	TRBJ2-7	many	TGCAGCGCTGGGGGCACTAGCGGCTACGAGCAGTACTTC	CSAGGTSGYEQYF
NA	TRBV6-1	TRBJ2-6	few	TGTGCCAGTGGAGAAAATCTTGGGGCCAACGTCCTGACTTTC	CASGENLGANVLTF
NA	TRBV7-8	TRBJ2-7	few	TGTGCCAGCAGCTTTAAGGGGGGCCACGAGCAGTACTTC	CASSFKGGHEQYF
NA	TRBV7-9	TRBJ2-1	few	TGTGCCAGTCAAGCCGGGACCACCTACAATGAGCAGTTCTTC	CASQAGTTYNEQFF
NA	TRBV18	TRBJ2-1	NA	TGTGCCAGCTCACCACTGGCGGGGCAGTTCTTC	CASSPLAGQFF
TRBD2	TRBV7-2	TRBJ2-1	many	TGTGCCAGCAGCTTAGGTCCATGGAGCGGGGGTTCTGAGCAGTTCTTC	CASSLGPWSGGSEQFF
TRBD2	TRBV28	TRBJ2-5	NA	TGTGCCAGCAGTGGCTTTGCGGGAGGGTCCTACAATAAGCAGTACTTC	CASSGFAGGSYNKQYF
NA	TRBV29-1	TRBJ2-4	NA	TGCAGCGTTGAACCCCGCGGGGGCAAACGGGGAGAGCAGTACTTC	CSVEPRGGKRGEQYF
NA	TRBV20-1	TRBJ2-1	NA	TGCAGTGCTAGACAATACAATGAGCAGTTCTTC	CSARQYNEQFF
TRBD1	TRBV18	TRBJ2-3	NA	TGTGCCAGCTCACAGGGACAGGCTGGAACCGATACGCAGTATTTT	CASSQGQAGTDTQYF
TRBD1	TRBV7-2	TRBJ2-3	NA	TGTGCCAGCAGCTTATTAAGGAGGACAGGGGCGTCAGATACGCAGTATTTT	CASSLLRRTGASDTQYF
NA	TRBV7-2	TRBJ2-6	NA	TGTGCCAGCAGCCGCCGAGGCCGCTCTGGGGCCAACGTCCTGACTTTC	CASSRRGRSGANVLTF
TRBD1	TRBV6-5	TRBJ2-1	few	TGTGCCAGCAGTCGGACAGGGAGCTCCTACAATGAGCAGTTCTTC	CASSRTGSSYNEQFF
TRBD1	TRBV6-5	TRBJ2-5	NA	TGTGCCAGCAGTCACTTCGGACAGGACCAAGAGACCCAGTACTTC	CASSHFGQDQETQYF
NA	TRBV6-2/TRBV6-3	TRBJ2-6	NA	TGTGCCAGCAAGGATGTCTCTGGGGCCAACGTCCTGACTTTC	CASKDVSGANVLTF
TRBD2	TRBV7-2	TRBJ2-3	NA	TGTGCCAGCAGCGCCACTCTAGCGGGGGCAGATACGCAGTATTTT	CASSATLAGADTQYF
NA	TRBV4-3	TRBJ1-2	few	TGCGCCAGCAGCCAAGAGTCGGGAGGGACTGGCTACACCTTC	CASSQESGGTGYTF
TRBD1	TRBV6-5	TRBJ1-2	NA	TGTGCCAGCAGACCAGTGACAGGGATGAGCGGCTACACCTTC	CASRPVTGMSGYTF
NA	TRBV12-3/TRBV12-4	TRBJ2-7	NA	TGTGCCAGCAGCCAAACAGAACAGCCCTACGAGCAGTACTTC	CASSQTEQPYEQYF
TRBD2	TRBV4-2	TRBJ2-3	few	TGTGCCAGCAGTCCCGGGGTAGCGGGGGCCTCGGGAGATACGCAGTATTTT	CASSPGVAGASGDTQYF
TRBD2	TRBV11-2	TRBJ2-7	NA	TGTGCCAGCAGCCCGCCCAGAAGGACTAGCAACGAGACCCAGAACTTC	CASSPPRRTSNETQNF
NA	TRBV20-1	TRBJ2-1	few	TGCAGTGCTCCCGGGCCCCAGGGGTTCTTC	CSAPGPQGFF
TRBD2	TRBV5-1	TRBJ2-3	few	TGCGCCAGCAGCCTGCGGGGAGGGCCGAATACGCAGTATTTT	CASSLRGGPNTQYF
NA	TRBV18	TRBJ2-3	NA	TGTGCCAGCTCACCAGTGGGGGGCGCGTCAGATACGCAGTATTTT	CASSPVGGASDTQYF
TRBD1	TRBV20-1	TRBJ1-1	few	TGCAGTGCTAGGCAGGGGGCAGTAGGTGAAGCTTTCTTT	CSARQGAVGEAFF
NA	TRBV9	TRBJ1-2	NA	TGTGCCAGCAGCGTAGGGGGGACTGCTAACTATGGCTACACCTTC	CASSVGGTANYGYTF
TRBD2	TRBV20-1	TRBJ2-4	few	TGCAGTGCCCCCGGGGGGAACATTCAGTACTTC	CSAPGGNIQYF
TRBD1	TRBV6-1	TRBJ1-2	once	TGTGCCAGCACCGAGGGACGACAGGGATACTATGGCTACACCTTC	CASTEGRQGYYGYTF
TRBD1	TRBV28	TRBJ2-7	NA	TGTGCCACCAACCGACAGGGGAACAGGAACGAGCAGTACTTC	CATNRQGNRNEQYF
NA	TRBV6-5	TRBJ2-7	NA	TGTGCCAGCACTCGATGGGTCGGGTCCTACGAGCAGTACTTC	CASTRWVGSYEQYF
NA	TRBV11-2	TRBJ2-1	NA	TGTGCCAGCAGCTTAGGACCCGGGATTGCGGCCTACAATGAGCAGTTCTTC	CASSLGPGIAAYNEQFF
NA	TRBV12-3/TRBV12-4	TRBJ2-1	many	TGTGCCAGCAGTTTAAGTGCGGGGAACTCCTACAATGAGCAGTTCTTC	CASSLSAGNSYNEQFF
NA	TRBV29-1	TRBJ2-7	NA	TGCAGCGTTCACACCGGGACGTCCGGGAATGAGCAGTACTTC	CSVHTGTSGNEQYF
NA	TRBV25-1	TRBJ2-3	NA	TGTGCCAGCAGTCCCTTGGGCGGGGCGGTTCCAGATACGCAGTATTTT	CASSPLGGAVPDTQYF